Included here is one T cell receptor beta chain sequence, with context. The germline V gene encodes CDR1 SGHTA and CDR2 FQGTGA. V was cut by 6 bases and J by 0 bases, with 3 bases left in between. The CDR3 has 13 residues. The data derive from a study of blood T cell repertoires in COVID-19. About the research overall: Acute-phase and convalescent COVID-19 samples originated in the United States, Italy and Spain. T cells, B-cell-depleted T cells, or PBMCs provided the cDNA or gDNA that served as material.

Produced via immunoSEQ multiplex PCR; TCRdb's table is partial and in-frame only. The table shows roughly 20,000 clones, with about 81% occurring only once. Material for sequencing was peripheral blood. V gene TRBV7-3 combines with J gene TRBJ2-6; D ambiguous. The receptor's source is a man aged 55 to 70 with acute or convalescent COVID-19. The CDR3 sequence: CASSRSGANVLTF. CDR3 coding DNA: TGTGCCAGCAGTCGCTCTGGGGCCAACGTCCTGACTTTC.